One sample yielded the 8 T cell receptor beta chains listed below, sequenced in a study of cytomegalovirus exposure and HLA in healthy donors. PCR used 60 Vbeta primers and 13 Jbeta primers. TCRdb's copy holds only in-frame clones and misses some; the assay was immunoSEQ multiplex PCR. The data hold about 190,000 clones, with over 80% observed a single time. The sequenced sample consisted of PBMCs. Receptor source: a middle-aged man in good health and CMV-seropositive.

The chain joins TRBV7-3 to TRBJ2-7; 8 bases map to TRBD1. The V gene end was trimmed by 2 bases and the J gene end by 1 base; junction bases not matched to a gene: 1. Germline V lookup: CDR1 SGHTA, CDR2 FQGTGA. The CDR3 runs 14 residues. The CDR3 bases are TGTGCCAGCAGCTTATACAGGGGGTCCTACGAGCAGTACTTC. Translated, it gives CASSLYRGSYEQYF.

The chain carries TRBV12-5 and TRBJ2-3; no clear D. V was shortened by 0 bases and J by 0 bases, with 13 bases between the two germline ends. This CDR3 has 17 amino acids. The germline V gene has CDR1 LGHNT and CDR2 FRNRAP. CDR3 coding DNA: TGTGCTAGTGGTTTGGTACTCAGGCACCCTAGCACAGATACGCAGTATTTT. Translated, it gives CASGLVLRHPSTDTQYF.

The genes are TRBV9 and TRBJ2-6; a possible D gene is TRBD1 (5 bases). The CDR3 loop spans 17 amino acids. The V end lost 0 bases, the J end lost 0 bases, and 10 bases lay between the germline ends. The germline V gene has CDR1 SGDLS and CDR2 YYNGEE. The CDR3 sequence: CASSVGTSSSGANVLTF. CDR3 bases: TGTGCCAGCAGCGTAGGGACAAGCTCCTCTGGGGCCAACGTCCTGACTTTC.

The rearrangement joins TRBV9 to TRBJ2-6; weak D call: TRBD2 (6 bases). V was shortened by 3 bases and J by 3 bases, with 10 bases between the two germline ends. The germline V gene has CDR1 SGDLS and CDR2 YYNGEE. This CDR3 spans 15 amino acids. CDR3 loop: CASSAGGLGANVLTF. The DNA of the CDR3 is TGTGCCAGCAGCGCCGGGGGTCTTGGGGCCAACGTCCTGACTTTC.

The V gene is TRBV7-9, the J gene TRBJ1-5, with 8 bases identical to TRBD1. The V gene end was trimmed by 7 bases and the J gene end by 6 bases; junction bases not matched to a gene: 20. The germline V gene has CDR1 SEHNR and CDR2 FQNEAQ (reference sequence). The CDR3 length is 18 residues. The CDR3 DNA reads TGTGCCAGCACCTATAGCGGTTCGGGGCAGGGGGCCGGTCAGCCCCAGCATTTT. It encodes CASTYSGSGQGAGQPQHF.

The chain links TRBV2 to TRBJ2-7, with 7 bases identical to TRBD2. Germline values: CDR1 SNHLY, CDR2 FYNNEI. The length of the CDR3 is 13 residues. V shed 11 bases, J shed 5 bases, and the junction held 12 bases outside the gene matches. Written as DNA, the CDR3 is TGTGCCTTTAAACACCGGGACTACCACGAGCAGTACTTC. This translates into CAFKHRDYHEQYF.

This rearrangement joins TRBV2 to TRBJ2-1; D unclear. V shed 1 base and J shed 7 bases, with 5 bases lying between them. The CDR3 contains 12 residues. CDR1 and CDR2 from the germline V gene are SNHLY and FYNNEI. The CDR3 loop reads CASSEDMNEQFF. The DNA for the CDR3 is TGTGCCAGCAGTGAAGATATGAATGAGCAGTTCTTC. The full variable domain, in which reference TRBV2 and TRBJ2-1 provide the parts outside the CDR3, is EPEVTQTPSHQVTQMGQEVILRCVPISNHLYFYWYRQILGQKVEFLVSFYNNEISEKSEIFDDQFSVERPDGSNFTLKIRSTKLEDSAMYFCASSEDMNEQFFGPGTRLTVL.

V usage is TRBV7-9 and J usage is TRBJ1-1, with a possible D match to TRBD1 (5 bases). V shed 3 bases and J shed 7 bases, with 6 bases lying between them. From germline, CDR1 is SEHNR and CDR2 FQNEAQ (reference sequence). CDR3 length: 11 residues. CDR3 DNA: TGTGCCAGCAGCTTCCAGGGTGAAGCTTTCTTT. Translated: CASSFQGEAFF.